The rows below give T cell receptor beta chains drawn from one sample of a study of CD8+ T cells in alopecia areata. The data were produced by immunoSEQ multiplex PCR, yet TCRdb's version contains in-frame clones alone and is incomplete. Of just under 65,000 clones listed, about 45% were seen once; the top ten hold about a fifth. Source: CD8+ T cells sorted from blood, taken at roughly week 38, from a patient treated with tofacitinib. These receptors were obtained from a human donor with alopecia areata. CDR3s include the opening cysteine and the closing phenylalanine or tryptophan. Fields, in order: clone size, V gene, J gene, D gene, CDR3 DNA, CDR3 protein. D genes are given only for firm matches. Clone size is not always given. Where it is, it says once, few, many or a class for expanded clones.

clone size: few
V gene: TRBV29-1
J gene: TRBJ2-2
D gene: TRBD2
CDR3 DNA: TGCAGCGTTGTAGCGGGAGCAACGGTGACCGGGGAGCTGTTTTTT
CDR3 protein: CSVVAGATVTGELFF

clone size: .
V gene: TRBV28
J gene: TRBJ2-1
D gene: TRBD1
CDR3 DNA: TGTGCCAGCAGTCCCGCGGACAGGGGAGTTTACAATGAGCAGTTCTTC
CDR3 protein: CASSPADRGVYNEQFF

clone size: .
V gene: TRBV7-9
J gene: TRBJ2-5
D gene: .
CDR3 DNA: TGTGCCAGCAGCTTAGCCCGGGCCACCGCAGGGGAGACCCAGTACTTC
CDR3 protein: CASSLARATAGETQYF

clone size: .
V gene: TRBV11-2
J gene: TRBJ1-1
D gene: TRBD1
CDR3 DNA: TGTGCCAGCAGCTTAGATAGACAGGGGGCGACTGAAGCTTTCTTT
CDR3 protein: CASSLDRQGATEAFF

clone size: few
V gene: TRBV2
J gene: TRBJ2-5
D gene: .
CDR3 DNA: TGTGCCAGCAGTGAACAGGGGCCCCAAGAGACCCAGTACTTC
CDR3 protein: CASSEQGPQETQYF

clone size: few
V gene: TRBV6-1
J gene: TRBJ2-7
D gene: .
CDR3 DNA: TGTGCCAGCAGTGAACGGGTTGGGGACTTCACTGACTACGAGCAGTACTTC
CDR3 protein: CASSERVGDFTDYEQYF

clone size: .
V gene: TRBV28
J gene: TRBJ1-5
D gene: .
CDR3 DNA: TGTGCCAGCAGTCCAGCTAATAGCAATCAGCCCCAGCATTTT
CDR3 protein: CASSPANSNQPQHF

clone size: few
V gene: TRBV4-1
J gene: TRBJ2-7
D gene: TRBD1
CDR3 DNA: TGCGCCAGCAGCCAAGTTGGACAGGGGAGCTCCTACGAGCAGTACTTC
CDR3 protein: CASSQVGQGSSYEQYF

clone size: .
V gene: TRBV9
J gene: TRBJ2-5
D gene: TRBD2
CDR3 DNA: TGTGCCAGCAGCGTTGGAGGGAGGGTGGAGACCCAGTACTTC
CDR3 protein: CASSVGGRVETQYF

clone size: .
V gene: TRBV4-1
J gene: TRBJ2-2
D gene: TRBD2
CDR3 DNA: TGCGCCAGCAGCCAAGACGGACTAGCGGGAGCTGACGGGGAGCTGTTTTTT
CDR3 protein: CASSQDGLAGADGELFF

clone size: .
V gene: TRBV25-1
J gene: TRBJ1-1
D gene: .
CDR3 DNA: TGTGCCACGAGATCAACCGGGGCCGGAGGAGGCTTTGGAGCTTTCTTT
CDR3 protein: CATRSTGAGGGFGAFF

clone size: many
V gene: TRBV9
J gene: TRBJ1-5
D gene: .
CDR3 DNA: TGTGCCAGCAGCGTAGTCCCCAGGAGGCGTTCGTTCCCGAATCAGCCCCAGCATTTT
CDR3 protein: CASSVVPRRRSFPNQPQHF

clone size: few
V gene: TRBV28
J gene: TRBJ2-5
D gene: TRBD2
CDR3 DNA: TGTGCCAGCAGTTCCGGGAGGGCCCTCGCAGAGACCCAGTACTTC
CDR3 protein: CASSSGRALAETQYF

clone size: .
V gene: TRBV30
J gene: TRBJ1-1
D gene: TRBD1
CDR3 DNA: TGTGCCTGGAGCCTCGGGACAGGGGTCTATAATGCTGAAGCTTTCTTT
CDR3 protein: CAWSLGTGVYNAEAFF

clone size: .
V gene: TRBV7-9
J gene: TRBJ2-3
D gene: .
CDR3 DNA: TGTGCCAGCAGCTTACCCGACCGGGCAACAGATACGCAGTATTTT
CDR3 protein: CASSLPDRATDTQYF

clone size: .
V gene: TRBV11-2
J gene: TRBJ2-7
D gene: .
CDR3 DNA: TGTGCCAGCAGCTTAAATGCCTACGAGCAGTACTTC
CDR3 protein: CASSLNAYEQYF

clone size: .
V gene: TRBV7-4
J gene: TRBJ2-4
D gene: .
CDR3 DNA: TGTGCCAGCAGCCCCCGTCCTGGCAAAAACATTCAGTACTTC
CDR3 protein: CASSPRPGKNIQYF

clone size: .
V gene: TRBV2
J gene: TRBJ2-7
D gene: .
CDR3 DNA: TGTGCCAGCAGTCCGGGGTACGAGCAGTACTTC
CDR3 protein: CASSPGYEQYF

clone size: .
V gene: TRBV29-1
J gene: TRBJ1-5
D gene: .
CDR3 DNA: TGCAGCGGGGTCACAGGCGATGGTCAGCCCCAGCATTTT
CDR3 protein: CSGVTGDGQPQHF

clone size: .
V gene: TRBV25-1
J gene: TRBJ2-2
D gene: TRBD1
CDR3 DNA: TGTGCCAGCAGTGGCCGGACAGGCCCGACGAACACCGGGGAGCTGTTTTTT
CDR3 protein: CASSGRTGPTNTGELFF

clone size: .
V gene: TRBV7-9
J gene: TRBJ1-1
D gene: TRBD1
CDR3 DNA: TGTGCCAGCAGCCCCCTGGGACAGCGGGACACTGAAGCTTTCTTT
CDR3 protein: CASSPLGQRDTEAFF

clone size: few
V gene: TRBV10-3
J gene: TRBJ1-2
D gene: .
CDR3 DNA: TGTGCCTTAGGACAGAAAGACGGGCCTAACTATGGCTACACCTTC
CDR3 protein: CALGQKDGPNYGYTF

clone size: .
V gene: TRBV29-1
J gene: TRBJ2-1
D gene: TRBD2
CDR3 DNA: TGCAGCGTCGGCAGACTAGCGGGAGGGTACAATGAGCAGTTCTTC
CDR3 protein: CSVGRLAGGYNEQFF

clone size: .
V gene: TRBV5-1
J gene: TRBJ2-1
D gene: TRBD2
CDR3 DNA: TGCGCCAGCAGCCAGAGCGGGATGGGTAATGAGCAGTTCTTC
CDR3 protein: CASSQSGMGNEQFF

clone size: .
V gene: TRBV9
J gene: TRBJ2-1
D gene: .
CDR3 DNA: TGTGCCAGCAGTCCTAGCGAGAATGAGCAGTTCTTC
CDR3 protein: CASSPSENEQFF

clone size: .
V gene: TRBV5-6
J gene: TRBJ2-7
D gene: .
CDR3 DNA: TGTGCCAGCAGCTTAACAGGGTTCAGGTACGAGCAGTACTTC
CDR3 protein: CASSLTGFRYEQYF

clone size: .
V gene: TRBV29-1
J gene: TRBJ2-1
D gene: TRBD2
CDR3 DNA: TGCAGCCCTCCTCCGTCTAGCGGCTACAATGAGCAGTTCTTC
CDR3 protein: CSPPPSSGYNEQFF

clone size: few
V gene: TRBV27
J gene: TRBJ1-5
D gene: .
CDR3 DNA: TGTGCCAGCAGTTTTCGCAATCAGCCCCAGCATTTT
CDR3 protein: CASSFRNQPQHF

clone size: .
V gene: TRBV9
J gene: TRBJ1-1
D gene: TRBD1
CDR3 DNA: TGTGCCAGCAGCGTAGGGACAGGGGCAGGTGAAGCTTTCTTT
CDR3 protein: CASSVGTGAGEAFF

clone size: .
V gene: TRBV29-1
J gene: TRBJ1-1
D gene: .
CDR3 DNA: TGCAGCAGGCAGTCAGGCCCCGAGGAAGCTTTCTTT
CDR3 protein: CSRQSGPEEAFF

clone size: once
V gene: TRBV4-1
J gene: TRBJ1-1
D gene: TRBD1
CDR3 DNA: TGCGCCAGCAGCCTTCCGGGACAGGGGACTGAAGCTTTCTTT
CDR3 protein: CASSLPGQGTEAFF

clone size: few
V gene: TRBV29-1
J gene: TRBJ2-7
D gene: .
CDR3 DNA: TGCAGCGTTTTCTCTTCAGACAGGTCCTACGAGCAGTACTTC
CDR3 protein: CSVFSSDRSYEQYF

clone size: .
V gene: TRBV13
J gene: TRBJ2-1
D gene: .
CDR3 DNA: TGTGCCAGCAGCTCGGGACTTAGGTCCTACAATGAGCAGTTCTTC
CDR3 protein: CASSSGLRSYNEQFF

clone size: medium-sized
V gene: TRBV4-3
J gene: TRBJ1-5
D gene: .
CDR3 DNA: TGCGCCAGCAGCCAAGAAGTAACAAGCAATCAGCCCCAGCATTTT
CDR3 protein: CASSQEVTSNQPQHF

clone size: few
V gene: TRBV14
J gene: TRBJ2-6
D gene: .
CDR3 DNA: TGTGCCAGCTCCAGGGTGTCTGGGGCCAACGTCCTGACTTTC
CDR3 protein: CASSRVSGANVLTF

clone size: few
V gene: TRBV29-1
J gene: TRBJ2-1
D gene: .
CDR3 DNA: TGCAGCGTTGAAGCGAGAGGGGTGGGGTACAATGAGCAGTTCTTC
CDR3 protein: CSVEARGVGYNEQFF

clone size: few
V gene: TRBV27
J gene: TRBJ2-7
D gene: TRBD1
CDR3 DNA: TGTGCCAGCAGTTTCTACAGGGGCAAATCCTACGAGCAGTACTTC
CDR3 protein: CASSFYRGKSYEQYF

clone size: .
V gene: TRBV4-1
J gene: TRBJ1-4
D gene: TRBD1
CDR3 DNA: TGCGCCAGCAGCCAAGGGACAGGGGGAAACGAAAAACTGTTTTTT
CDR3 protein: CASSQGTGGNEKLFF

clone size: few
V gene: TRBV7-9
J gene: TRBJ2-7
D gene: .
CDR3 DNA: TGCGCCAGCAGCCAAGTAAGGGACTACGAGCAGTACTTC
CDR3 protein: CASSQVRDYEQYF

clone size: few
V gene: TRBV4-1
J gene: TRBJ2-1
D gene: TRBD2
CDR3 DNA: TGCGCCAGCAGTGCGCAGCGGGAGGACAATGAGCAGTTCTTC
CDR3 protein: CASSAQREDNEQFF

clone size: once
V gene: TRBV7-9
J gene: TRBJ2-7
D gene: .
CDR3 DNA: TGTGCCAGCAGCTTCGGACCCGAGCAGTACTTC
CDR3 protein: CASSFGPEQYF

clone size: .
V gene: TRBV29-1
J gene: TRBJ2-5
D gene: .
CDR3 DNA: TGCAGCGGCTGGACGAAAGAGACCCAGTACTTC
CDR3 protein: CSGWTKETQYF

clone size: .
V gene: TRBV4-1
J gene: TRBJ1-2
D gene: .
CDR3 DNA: TGCGCCAGCAGCCAAGTGAACAGGCCCGATCCCTATGGCTACACCTTC
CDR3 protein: CASSQVNRPDPYGYTF

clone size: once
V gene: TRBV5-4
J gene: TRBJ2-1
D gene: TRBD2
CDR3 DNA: TGTGCCAGCAGCCCTAGCGGGAATCGGGGCTACAATGAGCAGTTCTTC
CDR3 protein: CASSPSGNRGYNEQFF

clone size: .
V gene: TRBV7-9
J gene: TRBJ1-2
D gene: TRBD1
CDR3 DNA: TGTGCCAGCACCGGACAGGGGGAGCCTTATGGCTACACCTTC
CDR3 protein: CASTGQGEPYGYTF

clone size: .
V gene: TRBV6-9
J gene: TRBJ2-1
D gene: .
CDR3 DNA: TGTGCCAGCAGCCTCGGACAGCATTTCGGGAATGAGCAGTTCTTC
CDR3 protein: CASSLGQHFGNEQFF

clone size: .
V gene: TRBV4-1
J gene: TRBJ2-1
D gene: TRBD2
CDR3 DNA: TGCGCCAGCCAGGGGACTCTAGCGGGAGGGCCACATAGCAATGAGCAGTTCTTC
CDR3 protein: CASQGTLAGGPHSNEQFF

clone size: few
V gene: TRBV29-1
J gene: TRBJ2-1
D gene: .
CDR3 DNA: TGCAGCGCCGGCTCTGCCGCCGTCTACAATGAGCAGTTCTTC
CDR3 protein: CSAGSAAVYNEQFF

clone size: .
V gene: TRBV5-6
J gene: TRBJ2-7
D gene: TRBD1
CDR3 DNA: TGTGCCAGCAGCTTGGGGACAGGGATCTACGAGCAGTACTTC
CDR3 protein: CASSLGTGIYEQYF

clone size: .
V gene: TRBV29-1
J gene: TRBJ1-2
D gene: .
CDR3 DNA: TGCAGCCTAAAGGGTGACTATGGCTACACCTTC
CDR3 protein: CSLKGDYGYTF

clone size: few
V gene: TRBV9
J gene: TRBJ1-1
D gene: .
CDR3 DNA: TGTGCCAGCAGCGTAGGTTACGGGAACACTGAAGCTTTCTTT
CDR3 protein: CASSVGYGNTEAFF

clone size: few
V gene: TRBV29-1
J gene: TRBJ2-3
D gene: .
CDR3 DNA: TGCAGCGTTGAAGCCGGAGGACTGGGAGATACGCAGTATTTT
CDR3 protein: CSVEAGGLGDTQYF

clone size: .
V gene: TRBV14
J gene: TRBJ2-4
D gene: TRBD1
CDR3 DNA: TGTGCCAGCAGCCAGCGACAGGGCCCTCCGGCCAAAAACATTCAGTACTTC
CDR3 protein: CASSQRQGPPAKNIQYF

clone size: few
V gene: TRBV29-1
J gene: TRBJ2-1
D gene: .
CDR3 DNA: TGCAGCGTTGAGACGGGAGCAGGGGACAATGAGCAGTTCTTC
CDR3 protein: CSVETGAGDNEQFF

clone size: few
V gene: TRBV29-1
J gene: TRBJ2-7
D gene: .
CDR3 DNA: TGCAGCGCCCATCAGGGTTCCGAGCAGTACTTC
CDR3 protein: CSAHQGSEQYF

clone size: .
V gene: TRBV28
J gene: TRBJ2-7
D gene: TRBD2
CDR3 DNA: TGTGCCAGCAGTTTAAGGGAGGGCCCTAACGAGCAGTACTTC
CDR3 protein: CASSLREGPNEQYF